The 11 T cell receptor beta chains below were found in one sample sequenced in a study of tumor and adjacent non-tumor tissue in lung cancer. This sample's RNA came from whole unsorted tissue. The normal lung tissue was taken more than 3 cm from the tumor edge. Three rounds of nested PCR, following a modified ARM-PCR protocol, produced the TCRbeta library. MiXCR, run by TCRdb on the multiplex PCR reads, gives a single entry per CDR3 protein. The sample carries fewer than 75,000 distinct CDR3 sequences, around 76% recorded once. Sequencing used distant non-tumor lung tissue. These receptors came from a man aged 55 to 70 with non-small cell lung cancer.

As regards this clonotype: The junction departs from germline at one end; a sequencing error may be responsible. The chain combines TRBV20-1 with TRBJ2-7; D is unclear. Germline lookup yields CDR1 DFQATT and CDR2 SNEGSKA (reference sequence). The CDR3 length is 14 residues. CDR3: CSAQLGGVPTEQYF. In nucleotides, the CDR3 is TGCAGTGCTCAGCTCGGCGGAGTGCCGACCGAGCAGTATTTC.

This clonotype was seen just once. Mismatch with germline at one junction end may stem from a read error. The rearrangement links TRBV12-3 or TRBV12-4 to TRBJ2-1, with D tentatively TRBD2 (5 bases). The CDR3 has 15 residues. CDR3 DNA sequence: TGTGACAGCAGACCTAACGGGATTACCGACAATGAGCAGTTCTTC. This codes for CDSRPNGITDNEQFF.

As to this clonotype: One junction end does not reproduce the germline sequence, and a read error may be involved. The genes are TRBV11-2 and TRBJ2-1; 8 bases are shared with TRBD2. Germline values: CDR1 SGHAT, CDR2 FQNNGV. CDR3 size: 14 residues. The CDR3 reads CATQLAGVYNEQLF. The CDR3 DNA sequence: TGTGCCACTCAGCTAGCGGGTGTGTACAATGAGCAGCTCTTC.

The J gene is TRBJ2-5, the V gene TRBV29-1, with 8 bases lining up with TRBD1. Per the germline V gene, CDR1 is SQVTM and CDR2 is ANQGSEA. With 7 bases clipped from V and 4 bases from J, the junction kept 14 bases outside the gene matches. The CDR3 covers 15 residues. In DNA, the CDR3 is TGCAGCGCCATCAGACAGGGGCGCCGAGGAGAGACCCAGTACTTC. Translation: CSAIRQGRRGETQYF.

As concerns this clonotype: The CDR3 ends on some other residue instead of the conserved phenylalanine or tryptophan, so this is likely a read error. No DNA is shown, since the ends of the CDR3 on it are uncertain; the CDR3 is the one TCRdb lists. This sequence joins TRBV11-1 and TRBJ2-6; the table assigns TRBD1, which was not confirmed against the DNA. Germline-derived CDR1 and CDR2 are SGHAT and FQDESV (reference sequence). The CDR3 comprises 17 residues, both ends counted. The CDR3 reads CASSRTGRPSGANVLTS.

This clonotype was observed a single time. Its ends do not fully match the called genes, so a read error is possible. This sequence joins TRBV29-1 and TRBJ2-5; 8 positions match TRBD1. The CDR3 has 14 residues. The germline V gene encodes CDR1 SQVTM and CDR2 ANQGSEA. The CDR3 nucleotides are TGCAGCATTGAGAGACAGGGGATAGGGGAGACCCAGTACTTC. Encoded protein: CSIERQGIGETQYF.

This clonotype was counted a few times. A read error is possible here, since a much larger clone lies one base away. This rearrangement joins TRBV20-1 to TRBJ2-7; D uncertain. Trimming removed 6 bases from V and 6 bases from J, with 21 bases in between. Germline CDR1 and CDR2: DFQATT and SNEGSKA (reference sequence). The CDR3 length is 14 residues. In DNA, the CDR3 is TGCAGTGCCTCACGATCAGACTCCGCTGGCGAGCAGTACTTC. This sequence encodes CSASRSDSAGEQYF.

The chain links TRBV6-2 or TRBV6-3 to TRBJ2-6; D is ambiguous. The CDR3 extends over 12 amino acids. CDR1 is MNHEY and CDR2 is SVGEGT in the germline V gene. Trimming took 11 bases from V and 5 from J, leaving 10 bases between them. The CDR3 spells CACTNRANVLTF. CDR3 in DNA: TGTGCCTGCACGAACAGGGCCAACGTCCTGACTTTC.

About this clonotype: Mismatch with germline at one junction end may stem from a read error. The CDR3 sequence: CASSQESGLAGGRHNEQFF. DNA for the CDR3: TGCGCCAGCAGCCAAGAGTCGGGACTAGCGGGAGGGCGGCACAATGAGCAATTCTTC. This sequence joins TRBV4-1 and TRBJ2-1, with 16 positions matching TRBD2. The CDR3 is 19 amino acids. Germline V gives CDR1 MGHRA, CDR2 YSYEKL.

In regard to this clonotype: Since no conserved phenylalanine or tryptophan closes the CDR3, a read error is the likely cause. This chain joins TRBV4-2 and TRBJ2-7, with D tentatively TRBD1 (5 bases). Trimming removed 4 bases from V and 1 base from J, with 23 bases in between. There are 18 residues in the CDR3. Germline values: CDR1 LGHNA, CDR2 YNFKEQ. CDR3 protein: CASSLNPPGYRFSYEQYL. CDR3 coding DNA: TGTGCCAGCAGCCTAAATCCACCCGGGTACAGGTTTTCCTACGAGCAGTACTTA.

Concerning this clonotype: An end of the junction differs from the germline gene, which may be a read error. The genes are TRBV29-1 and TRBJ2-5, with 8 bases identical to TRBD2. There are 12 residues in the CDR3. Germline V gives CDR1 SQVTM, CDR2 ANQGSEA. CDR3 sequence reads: CSPPGGRETQYF. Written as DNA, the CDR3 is TGCAGCCCCCCGGGAGGGCGAGAGACCCAGTACTTT.